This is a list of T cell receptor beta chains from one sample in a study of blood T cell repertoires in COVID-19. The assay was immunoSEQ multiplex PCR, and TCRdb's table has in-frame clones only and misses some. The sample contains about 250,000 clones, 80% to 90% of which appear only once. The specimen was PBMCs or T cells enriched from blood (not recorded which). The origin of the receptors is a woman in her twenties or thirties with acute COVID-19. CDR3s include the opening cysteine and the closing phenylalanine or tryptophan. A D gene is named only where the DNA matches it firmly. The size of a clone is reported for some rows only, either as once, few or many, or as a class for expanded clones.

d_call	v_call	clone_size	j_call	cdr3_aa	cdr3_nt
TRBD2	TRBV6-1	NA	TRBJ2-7	CASSEGSRGGDAYEQYF	TGTGCCAGCAGTGAAGGTTCCCGCGGGGGGGACGCCTACGAGCAGTACTTC
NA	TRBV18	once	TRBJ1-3	CASSPGDLEGNTIYF	TGTGCCAGCTCACCAGGGGACTTAGAAGGAAACACCATATATTTT
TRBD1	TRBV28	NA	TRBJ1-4	CASSSFLRDRVEKLFF	TGTGCCAGCAGTTCGTTTCTCCGGGACAGGGTTGAAAAACTGTTTTTT
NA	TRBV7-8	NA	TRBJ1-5	CASSQGSGARNQPQHF	TGTGCCAGCAGTCAGGGGTCCGGTGCCCGGAATCAGCCCCAGCATTTT
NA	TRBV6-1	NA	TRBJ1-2	CASSESGDGYTF	TGTGCCAGCAGTGAGTCAGGGGATGGCTACACCTTC
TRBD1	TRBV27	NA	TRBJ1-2	CASSWGQGSYGYTF	TGTGCCAGCAGTTGGGGACAGGGGAGCTATGGCTACACCTTC
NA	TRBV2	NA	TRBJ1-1	CASSARSVGITNTEAFF	TGTGCCAGCAGTGCGCGTTCGGTTGGTATCACTAACACTGAAGCTTTCTTT
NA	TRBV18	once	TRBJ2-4	CASSPPSGATTLAKNIQYF	TGTGCCAGCTCACCACCGTCGGGTGCCACCACTCTAGCCAAAAACATTCAGTACTTC
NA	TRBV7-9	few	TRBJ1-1	CASSVQVNTEAFF	TGTGCCAGCAGCGTACAGGTGAACACTGAAGCTTTCTTT
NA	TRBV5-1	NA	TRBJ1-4	CASSVGVEDEKLFF	TGCGCCAGCAGCGTGGGGGTGGAGGATGAAAAACTGTTTTTT
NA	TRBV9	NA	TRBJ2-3	CASSVGNGYTDTQYF	TGTGCCAGCAGCGTAGGAAACGGTTACACAGATACGCAGTATTTT
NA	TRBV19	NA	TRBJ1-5	CASSYYRQGGANQPQHF	TGTGCCAGTAGTTATTATCGGCAGGGCGGCGCGAATCAGCCCCAGCATTTT
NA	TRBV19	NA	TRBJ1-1	CASNFPNTEAFF	TGTGCCAGTAACTTTCCGAACACTGAAGCTTTCTTT
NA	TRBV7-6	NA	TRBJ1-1	CASSLTFGGTEAFF	TGTGCCAGCAGCTTAACCTTCGGGGGGACTGAAGCTTTCTTT
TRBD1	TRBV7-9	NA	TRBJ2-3	CASSPRTGASTDTQYF	TGTGCCAGCAGCCCCCGGACAGGGGCTAGCACAGATACGCAGTATTTT
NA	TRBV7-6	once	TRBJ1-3	CASSLGFGDSGNTIYF	TGTGCCAGCAGCTTAGGTTTCGGAGACTCTGGAAACACCATATATTTT
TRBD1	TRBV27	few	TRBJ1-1	CASSLDRDRTEAFF	TGTGCCAGCAGTCTCGACAGGGATCGCACTGAAGCTTTCTTT
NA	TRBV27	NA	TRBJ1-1	CASNGGGEAFF	TGTGCCAGCAATGGGGGAGGGGAAGCTTTCTTT
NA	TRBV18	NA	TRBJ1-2	CASSPLTTGNYGYTF	TGTGCCAGCTCACCCCTAACCACAGGGAACTATGGCTACACCTTC
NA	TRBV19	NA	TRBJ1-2	CASSSGTKHGYTF	TGTGCCAGTAGTAGCGGGACCAAGCATGGCTACACCTTC
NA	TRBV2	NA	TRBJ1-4	CASRDRRFFEKLFF	TGTGCCAGCAGAGACAGGCGTTTTTTTGAAAAACTGTTTTTT
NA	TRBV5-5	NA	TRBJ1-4	CASSLGTENEKLFF	TGTGCCAGCAGCTTGGGAACGGAGAATGAAAAACTGTTTTTT
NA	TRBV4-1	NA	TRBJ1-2	CASSQARGTGRDSDYGYTF	TGCGCCAGCAGCCAAGCTAGGGGTACAGGGAGGGACTCCGACTATGGCTACACCTTC
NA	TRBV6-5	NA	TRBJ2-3	CASSNFRGADTQYF	TGTGCCAGCAGCAACTTTAGGGGCGCAGATACGCAGTATTTT
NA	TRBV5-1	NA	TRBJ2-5	CASSPTYGQGGTQYF	TGCGCCAGCAGCCCGACCTATGGGCAGGGTGGGACCCAGTACTTC
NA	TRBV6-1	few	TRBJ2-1	CASSDGYNEQFF	TGTGCCAGCAGTGACGGGTACAATGAGCAGTTCTTC
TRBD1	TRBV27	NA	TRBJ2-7	CASSLIGGQGAPWYF	TGTGCCAGCAGTTTGATTGGCGGACAGGGGGCCCCGTGGTACTTC
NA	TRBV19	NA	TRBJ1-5	CASSIATPGHSNQPQHF	TGTGCCAGTAGTATAGCCACGCCGGGACATAGCAATCAGCCCCAGCATTTT
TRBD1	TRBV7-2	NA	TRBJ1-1	CASNQQGSNTEAFF	TGTGCCAGCAACCAACAGGGGTCGAACACTGAAGCTTTCTTT
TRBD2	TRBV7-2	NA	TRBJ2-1	CASSTRTSGGNEQFF	TGTGCCAGCAGCACCCGGACTAGCGGGGGGAATGAGCAGTTCTTC
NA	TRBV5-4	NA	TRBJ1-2	CASSFPGNYGYTF	TGTGCCAGCAGCTTTCCAGGGAACTATGGCTACACCTTC
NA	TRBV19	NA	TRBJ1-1	CASSIRVITEAFF	TGTGCCAGTAGTATCCGGGTAATCACTGAAGCTTTCTTT
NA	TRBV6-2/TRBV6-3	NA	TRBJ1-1	CASSPLDPFPTGFTTEAFF	TGTGCCAGCAGTCCCCTTGATCCATTTCCGACAGGATTCACCACTGAAGCTTTCTTT
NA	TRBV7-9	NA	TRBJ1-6	CASSLQGNNSPLHF	TGTGCCAGCAGCCTACAGGGTAATAATTCACCCCTCCACTTT
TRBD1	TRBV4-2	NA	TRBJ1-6	CASSPGQVPSPLHF	TGTGCCAGCAGCCCCGGACAGGTGCCTTCACCCCTCCACTTT
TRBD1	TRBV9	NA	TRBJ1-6	CASSVLPGQGASNSPLHF	TGTGCCAGCAGCGTACTCCCAGGACAGGGGGCGTCGAATTCACCCCTCCACTTT
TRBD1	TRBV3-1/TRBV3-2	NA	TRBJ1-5	CASSQAGQGNQPQHF	TGTGCCAGCAGCCAAGCTGGACAGGGGAATCAGCCCCAGCATTTT
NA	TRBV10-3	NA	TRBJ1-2	CAISGGPQGQGYTF	TGTGCCATCAGTGGAGGTCCGCAGGGGCAAGGCTACACCTTC
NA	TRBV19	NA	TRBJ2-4	CASSMGRGRGLRIQYF	TGTGCCAGTAGTATGGGTAGGGGCCGAGGATTGCGCATTCAGTACTTC
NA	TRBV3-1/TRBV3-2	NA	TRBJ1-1	CASRENTEAFF	TGTGCCTCGCGGGAGAACACTGAAGCTTTCTTT
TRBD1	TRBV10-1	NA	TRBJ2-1	CASGPPQGTGTNEQFF	TGCGCCAGCGGCCCCCCACAGGGGACGGGGACCAATGAGCAGTTCTTC
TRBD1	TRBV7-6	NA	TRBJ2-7	CASSTGQGGYEQYF	TGTGCCAGCAGCACGGGACAGGGAGGATACGAGCAGTACTTC
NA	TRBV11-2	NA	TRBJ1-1	CASSVDSWNTEAFF	TGTGCCAGCAGCGTCGACAGTTGGAACACTGAAGCTTTCTTT
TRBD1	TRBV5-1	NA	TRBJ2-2	CASSFGTGITGELFF	TGCGCCAGCAGCTTCGGGACAGGAATTACCGGGGAGCTGTTTTTT
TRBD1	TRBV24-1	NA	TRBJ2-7	CATSSGQASSYEQYF	TGTGCCACCAGTTCGGGACAGGCGAGCTCCTACGAGCAGTACTTC
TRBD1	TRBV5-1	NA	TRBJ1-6	CASSRTGASSYNSPLHF	TGCGCCAGCAGCCGGACAGGGGCCAGCTCCTATAATTCACCCCTCCACTTT
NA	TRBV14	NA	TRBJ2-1	CASSQQRRGLEQFF	TGTGCCAGCAGCCAACAAAGGCGGGGGCTTGAGCAGTTCTTC
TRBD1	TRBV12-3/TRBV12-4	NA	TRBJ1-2	CASSLNRGNGYTF	TGTGCCAGCAGTTTGAACAGGGGGAATGGCTACACCTTC
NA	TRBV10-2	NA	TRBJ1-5	CASSESTGRQPQHF	TGCGCCAGCAGTGAGTCGACAGGTCGGCAGCCCCAGCATTTT
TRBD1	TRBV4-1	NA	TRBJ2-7	CASSSRQGVSAEQYF	TGCGCCAGCAGCTCCCGACAGGGGGTGTCCGCCGAGCAGTACTTC